These 22 T cell receptor beta chains came from one sample sequenced in a study of untreated major depressive disorder. The protocol was immunoSEQ multiplex PCR, while the TCRdb copy is restricted to in-frame clones and leaves out a portion. Among tens of thousands of clones, roughly 93% were seen once, and the ten largest hold around 0.32%. The sample was CD4+ T cells from PBMCs. Receptors were obtained from a man aged 25-45 years in good health.

The chain is built from TRBV20-1 and TRBJ1-2; TRBD1 aligns across 7 bases. Per the germline V gene, CDR1 is DFQATT and CDR2 is SNEGSKA (reference sequence). The CDR3 spans 11 residues. Losses at the gene ends were 6 bases for V and 9 bases for J; bases not matched to a gene: 7. The CDR3 coding sequence is TGCAGTGCACAGGGGCCCATCAGCTACACCTTC. Translated: CSAQGPISYTF.

CDR3 coding DNA: TGTGCCAGCAGCCCCCAGACAGGGGACTACTACTCTGGAAACACCATATATTTT. Translation gives CASSPQTGDYYSGNTIYF. The rearrangement uses TRBV7-7 and TRBJ1-3; TRBD1 matches at 8 bases. CDR1 and CDR2 (germline): SSHAT, FNYEAQ (reference sequence). V gave up 5 bases and J gave up 0 bases; unmatched junction bases: 12. The CDR3 sequence is 18 residues long.

The gene calls are TRBV30 and TRBJ2-5, with unresolved D. Trimming took 4 bases from V and 5 from J, leaving 11 bases between them. The germline V gene has CDR1 GTSNPN and CDR2 SVGIG (reference sequence). The CDR3 covers 12 residues. The CDR3 sequence is CAWTRVQETQYF. CDR3 coding DNA: TGTGCCTGGACTAGGGTGCAGGAGACCCAGTACTTC.

The chain couples TRBV6-5 to TRBJ2-7; D gene ambiguous. Germline-derived CDR1 and CDR2 are MNHEY and SVGAGI. Trimming pared 2 bases from V and 0 bases from J, leaving 11 bases between. This CDR3 has 15 amino acids. The CDR3 spells CASSYGVFGSYEQYF. The DNA of the CDR3 is TGTGCCAGCAGTTACGGGGTATTCGGCTCCTACGAGCAGTACTTC.

The V call is TRBV7-2, the J call TRBJ2-1, with 7 bases identical to TRBD2. CDR1 SGHTA and CDR2 FQGNSA come from the germline V gene. V dropped 5 bases and J dropped 3; count of bases not matched to a gene: 7. The CDR3 length is 15 residues. The CDR3 region is CASSKSGAYYNEQFF. DNA for the CDR3: TGTGCCAGCAGCAAGAGCGGGGCCTACTACAATGAGCAGTTCTTC.

The V and J genes are TRBV10-3 and TRBJ2-5; 14 bases line up with TRBD2. This CDR3 contains 15 residues. V trimming: 7 bases; J trimming: 5 bases; junction bases outside the gene matches: 6. Germline CDR1 and CDR2: ENHRY and SYGVKD. CDR3 nucleotide sequence: TGTGCCATCACAAAAAGACTAGCGGGAGGGGAGACCCAGTACTTC. Translation: CAITKRLAGGETQYF.

This clone was recorded once. The CDR3 nucleotides read TGTGCCAGTAGTATGGAACCTGGGAGGTACGAGCAGTACTTC. Translating it yields CASSMEPGRYEQYF. V and J are TRBV19 and TRBJ2-7, with a tentative D call TRBD2 (6 bases). Trimming removed 3 bases at V and 4 bases at J, with 13 bases between. The CDR3 sequence is 14 residues long. The germline V gene has CDR1 LNHDA and CDR2 SQIVND (reference sequence). Full variable domain (missing parts from reference TRBV19 and TRBJ2-7): DGGITQSPKYLFRKEGQNVTLSCEQNLNHDAMYWYRQDPGQGLRLIYYSQIVNDFQKGDIAEGYSVSREKKESFPLTVTSAQKNPTAFYLCASSMEPGRYEQYFGPGTRLTVT.

This chain connects TRBV6-1 to TRBJ2-7; 8 bases are a match to TRBD1. With V trimmed by 7 bases and J by 2 bases, 1 base remained unmatched. The CDR3 totals 12 residues. CDR1 is MNHNS and CDR2 is SASEGT in the germline V gene. The CDR3 region is CASTTGAYEQYF. For the CDR3, the DNA is TGTGCCAGCACGACAGGGGCCTACGAGCAGTACTTC.

The chain links TRBV6-4 to TRBJ2-1; 8 bases agree with TRBD2. Losses at the gene ends were 3 bases for V and 2 bases for J; bases not matched to a gene: 3. The CDR3 extends over 15 amino acids. CDR1 is MRHNA and CDR2 is SNTAGT in the germline V gene. CDR3 DNA sequence: TGTGCCAGCAGTGAAGGTAGCGGGGCCTACAATGAGCAGTTCTTC. It codes for CASSEGSGAYNEQFF.

This chain joins TRBV28 and TRBJ1-2; 8 bases fit TRBD1. CDR1 is MDHEN, CDR2 SYDVKM, per germline. This CDR3 is built from 13 residues. V was pared by 7 bases and J by 5 bases, with 6 bases of the junction left unmatched. CDR3 protein: CASTRGPRYGYTF. Written as DNA, the CDR3 is TGTGCCAGCACCAGGGGGCCGAGGTATGGCTACACCTTC.

For the CDR3, the DNA is TGTGCCACCAGCAGAGATCCCTCTCTGAAGAGCTCTGGAAACACCATATATTTT. This translates into CATSRDPSLKSSGNTIYF. The chain recombines TRBV15 with TRBJ1-3; D call uncertain. The V gene lost 0 bases and the J gene lost 0 bases, with 15 bases spanning the gap. CDR3 length equals 18 residues. Germline CDR1 is LNHNV and CDR2 is YYDKDF (reference sequence).

The chain combines TRBV25-1 with TRBJ2-5; no firm D call. V was shortened by 3 bases and J by 1 base, with 9 bases between the two germline ends. The CDR3 runs to 14 residues. Per germline, CDR1 MGHDK and CDR2 SYGVNS. The CDR3 nucleotides read TGTGCCAGCAGTGAGATAACGCTCCAAGAGACCCAGTACTTC. Amino acids: CASSEITLQETQYF.

The chain joins TRBV9 to TRBJ2-1; 11 bases line up with TRBD2. This CDR3 spans 16 amino acids. Germline CDR1 is SGDLS and CDR2 is YYNGEE. The junction had 13 bases not matched to a gene; V was cut back by 4 bases and J by 10 bases. The CDR3 is CASSPGTSGLTGEQFF. The CDR3 DNA reads as TGTGCCAGCAGCCCCGGGACTAGCGGCCTGACAGGAGAGCAGTTCTTC. Complete variable domain (other parts from reference TRBV9 and TRBJ2-1): DSGVTQTPKHLITATGQRVTLRCSPRSGDLSVYWYQQSLDQGLQFLIQYYNGEERAKGNILERFSAQQFPDLHSELNLSSLELGDSALYFCASSPGTSGLTGEQFFGPGTRLTVL.

The CDR3 sequence is CASGSSSSYNEQFF. The DNA for the CDR3 is TGTGCCAGCGGGAGCTCTTCCTCCTACAATGAGCAGTTCTTC. This rearrangement joins TRBV6-6 to TRBJ2-1; the D gene is possibly TRBD2 (5 bases). The germline V gene encodes CDR1 MNHNY and CDR2 SVGAGI (reference sequence). There are 14 residues in the CDR3. Trimming pared 8 bases from V and 0 bases from J, leaving 11 bases between.

On this clone itself: In this CDR3 the conserved last residue, phenylalanine or tryptophan, is missing, so a read error is likely. The DNA is omitted, as the CDR3 cannot be located on it reliably, and the CDR3 follows TCRdb's listing. The chain combines TRBV21-1 with TRBJ1-2. TRBV21-1 is listed as a pseudogene. The CDR3 comprises 9 residues, both ends counted. CDR3 protein: CASSPLPRD.

The chain recombines TRBV25-1 with TRBJ1-1; 9 positions match TRBD1. The CDR3 extends over 12 amino acids. The J segment lost 8 bases and the V segment lost 6 bases, leaving 4 bases of the junction unmatched. Germline-derived CDR1 and CDR2 are MGHDK and SYGVNS. CDR3 DNA sequence: TGTGCCAGCAGGGAACAGGGGGCCGAAGCTTTCTTT. Protein: CASREQGAEAFF.

This chain links TRBV27 with TRBJ2-5, with D possibly being TRBD1 or TRBD2 (5 bases each). The CDR3 is 17 amino acids. V was clipped by 2 bases and J by 5 bases, with 21 bases between them. Germline CDR1 and CDR2: MNHEY and SMNVEV (reference sequence). The CDR3 DNA is TGTGCCAGCAGTTTACCCCCCAGGGCGGGCCACAAGGAGACCCAGTACTTC. Protein sequence: CASSLPPRAGHKETQYF.

This chain links TRBV11-2 with TRBJ1-1; D might be TRBD1 (5 bases). CDR3 size: 14 residues. V shed 3 bases and J shed 0 bases, with 8 bases lying between them. Germline V CDR1 and CDR2: SGHAT, FQNNGV. Written as DNA, the CDR3 is TGTGCCAGCAGCTTTCGACAGCTGAACACTGAAGCTTTCTTT. Translation: CASSFRQLNTEAFF.

This chain's CDR3 is CASSPRTGSSGYTF. In DNA form, the CDR3 reads TGTGCCAGCAGCCCCAGGACAGGTAGTTCCGGCTACACCTTC. V is TRBV7-3 and J is TRBJ1-2; TRBD1 matches at 7 bases. CDR3 size: 14 residues. V lost 5 bases to trimming and J lost 8 bases; unmatched junction nucleotides: 11. Germline lookup yields CDR1 SGHTA and CDR2 FQGTGA.

This clone was seen a handful of times. The chain has TRBV2 and TRBJ1-5; D may be TRBD1 (5 bases). This CDR3 contains 17 residues. Germline V gene lookup returns CDR1 SNHLY and CDR2 FYNNEI. Trimming cost V 4 bases and J 1 base, with 17 bases left between them. CDR3 region: CASSGYVRTPSNQPQHF. CDR3 DNA sequence: TGTGCCAGCAGTGGGTATGTCAGGACACCCAGCAATCAGCCCCAGCATTTT.

J is TRBJ1-2 and V is TRBV27, with 9 bases matching TRBD1. Per the germline V gene, CDR1 is MNHEY and CDR2 is SMNVEV (reference sequence). The V and J ends lost 5 bases and 4 bases, in that order; junction bases with no gene match: 8. The CDR3 is 15 amino acids. The CDR3 region is CASSPGTGRTYGYTF. The CDR3 DNA reads as TGTGCCAGCAGTCCGGGGACAGGGAGGACCTATGGCTACACCTTC.

The chain carries TRBV18 and TRBJ2-7; TRBD2 matches at 7 bases. The CDR3 contains 15 residues. V shed 6 bases, J shed 0 bases, and the junction held 8 bases outside the gene matches. The germline CDR1 and CDR2 sequences are KGHSH and LQKENI. The CDR3 region is CASSGGGGSSYEQYF. The CDR3 DNA sequence: TGTGCCAGCTCCGGAGGCGGGGGTAGCTCCTACGAGCAGTACTTC.